One and the same sample provided the 23 T cell receptor beta chains below, sequenced in a study of T cell repertoires in cytomegalovirus infection. These receptors are not linked to any known antigen. One entry per CDR3 protein, called by TCRdb with MiXCR from the reads. The sample records about 130,000 distinct CDR3 sequences, approximately 30% being singletons. The sequencing used CD8+ T cells from cultured PBMCs, collected from culture after CMV antigen stimulation. These TCRs come from a human donor in good health (CMV status not recorded). Some clones in this sample may be carry-over from other donors' samples.

The gene calls are TRBV5-1 and TRBJ2-7; 9 nucleotides align to TRBD1. Germline V lookup: CDR1 SGHRS, CDR2 YFSETQ. The CDR3 has 14 amino acids. The ends lost 4 bases at V and 5 bases at J; junction bases unmatched: 7. The CDR3 protein is CASSGGQGPDEQYF. CDR3 in DNA: TGCGCCAGCAGCGGGGGACAGGGACCGGACGAGCAGTACTTC.

The chain carries TRBV6-2 or TRBV6-3 and TRBJ1-2; 9 positions match TRBD1. CDR3 length equals 14 residues. Unmatched junction bases numbered 2, after V lost 4 bases and J lost 2 bases. Germline-derived CDR1 and CDR2 are MNHEY and SVGEGT. The CDR3 region has the DNA TGTGCCAGCAGTTGGGACAGGGACAACTATGGCTACACCTTC. The encoded protein is CASSWDRDNYGYTF.

This clonotype was seen a few times. The rearrangement uses TRBV4-3 and TRBJ1-6; possible D gene TRBD1, 6 bases. The CDR3 is 17 residues long. Trimming left V 1 base short and J 0 bases short, with 10 bases between. Per germline, CDR1 LGHNA and CDR2 YSLEER. For the CDR3, the DNA is TGCGCCAGCAGCCAAGGGGGGCCGAGCTCCTATAATTCACCCCTCCACTTT. This codes for CASSQGGPSSYNSPLHF.

The rearrangement joins TRBV15 to TRBJ2-5; perhaps TRBD2 as D (6 bases). V was clipped by 1 base and J by 0 bases, with 9 bases between them. The CDR3 is 15 amino acids. Germline lookup yields CDR1 LNHNV and CDR2 YYDKDF (reference sequence). The chain's CDR3 is CATSRARTNQETQYF. CDR3 in DNA: TGTGCCACCAGCAGAGCGAGGACTAACCAAGAGACCCAGTACTTC.

This clonotype was observed a handful of times. The V gene is TRBV4-1, the J gene TRBJ1-5; 10 bases match TRBD1. Germline CDR1 MGHRA, CDR2 YSYEKL. The trim removed 4 bases at V and 6 bases at J, leaving 12 bases unmatched. The CDR3 has 17 residues. The CDR3, as DNA: TGCGCCAGCAGCCCGACGAGGGGGACAGGGGATTTTCAGCCCCAGCATTTT. Encoded protein: CASSPTRGTGDFQPQHF.

This clonotype was counted between two and nine times. V is TRBV7-6 and J is TRBJ2-7; tentatively, D is TRBD2 (6 bases). CDR1 is SGHVS and CDR2 is FNYEAQ in the germline V gene. The CDR3 spans 14 residues. With 3 bases removed from V and 5 bases from J, the gap between germline ends came to 14 bases. The CDR3 DNA reads TGTGCCAGCAGCTTGTTCGGGAGTACCAACGAGCAGTACTTC. It translates to CASSLFGSTNEQYF.

This sequence joins TRBV19 and TRBJ2-3; 7 nucleotides match TRBD1. V was pared by 6 bases and J by 5 bases, with 5 bases of the junction left unmatched. Germline CDR1 and CDR2: LNHDA and SQIVND (reference sequence). This CDR3 contains 13 residues. The DNA for the CDR3 is TGTGCCAGTAGCACAGGGGTAATAGATACGCAGTATTTT. It specifies CASSTGVIDTQYF.

The chain links TRBV27 to TRBJ2-1, with 9 bases aligning to TRBD1. Germline V gene sequence: CDR1 MNHEY, CDR2 SMNVEV (reference sequence). The CDR3 loop spans 15 amino acids. With V trimmed by 7 bases and J by 9 bases, 13 bases remained unmatched. For the CDR3, the DNA is TGTGCCAGCACTACTCAACTCACAGGGGGCCGTGAGCAGTTCTTC. Translated, it gives CASTTQLTGGREQFF.

The table lists this clonotype with many counts. The chain carries TRBV7-8 and TRBJ1-6, with TRBD1 as a possible D gene (6 bases). Per germline, CDR1 SGHVS and CDR2 FQNEAQ. V lost 1 base, J lost 8 bases, and 15 bases lay in between. The CDR3 consists of 16 residues. The CDR3 here is CASSLVTGRYDSPLHF. In DNA form, the CDR3 reads TGTGCCAGCAGCTTAGTCACAGGGCGTTACGATTCACCCCTCCACTTT.

This clonotype appeared once. The chain joins TRBV20-1 to TRBJ1-3; a weak D match, TRBD1 (5 bases). The germline V gene has CDR1 DFQATT and CDR2 SNEGSKA (reference sequence). Between the trimmed V and J ends, which lost 3 bases and 2 bases, there was a span of 11 bases. The CDR3 spans 14 residues. Written as DNA, the CDR3 is TGCAGTGCTAGGTCCCGGGGGGCTGGAAACACCATATATTTT. It specifies CSARSRGAGNTIYF.

This clonotype has a count of ten or more. The CDR3 protein is CASSLARTGGQETQYF. The CDR3 DNA is TGTGCCAGCAGCTTAGCCCGGACGGGGGGCCAAGAGACCCAGTACTTC. This chain links TRBV7-6 with TRBJ2-5, with 7 nucleotides matching TRBD2. Trimming removed 0 bases from V and 1 base from J; junction bases left unmatched: 5. CDR1 is SGHVS and CDR2 is FNYEAQ in the germline V gene. The CDR3 spans 16 residues.

V and J are TRBV4-1 and TRBJ1-6, with 7 nucleotides matching TRBD1. Germline V gives CDR1 MGHRA, CDR2 YSYEKL. The CDR3 is 16 amino acids. J gave up 10 bases and V 3 bases, and 12 bases lay outside the gene matches. CDR3 loop: CASSHLTGPQASPLHF. The CDR3 region has the DNA TGCGCCAGCAGCCACCTGACAGGGCCTCAAGCGTCACCCCTCCACTTT.

The chain is built from TRBV6-5 and TRBJ2-5, with TRBD1 matching 9 bases. V was clipped by 1 base and J by 5 bases; unmatched bases: 11. CDR3 length equals 17 residues. Looked up from germline, CDR1 is MNHEY and CDR2 is SVGAGI. CDR3 protein: CASSYLGQGGEKETQYF. The CDR3 region has the DNA TGTGCCAGCAGTTACTTGGGACAGGGAGGTGAAAAGGAGACCCAGTACTTC.

The count of this clonotype is one. V is TRBV7-6 and J is TRBJ1-1; no clear D. Germline V lookup: CDR1 SGHVS, CDR2 FNYEAQ. V lost 1 base to trimming and J lost 1 base, with 13 bases between them. CDR3 length equals 16 residues. The CDR3 loop reads CASSLDPRHGNTEAFF. The CDR3 bases are TGTGCCAGCAGCTTAGACCCGAGACATGGGAACACTGAAGCTTTCTTT.

This clonotype was counted a few times. The rearrangement joins TRBV10-3 to TRBJ1-1; 8 bases align to TRBD1. V lost 6 bases to trimming and J lost 2 bases; unmatched junction nucleotides: 11. The CDR3 extends over 16 amino acids. The germline V gene has CDR1 ENHRY and CDR2 SYGVKD. The CDR3 DNA reads TGTGCCATCAGCGAACCTCAGGGACAGGAAAACACTGAAGCTTTCTTT. Encoded protein: CAISEPQGQENTEAFF.

The gene calls are TRBV6-1 and TRBJ2-3; D is ambiguous. The CDR3 loop spans 17 amino acids. Germline-derived CDR1 and CDR2 are MNHNS and SASEGT. The ends were cut back, 3 bases at V and 4 bases at J, with 20 bases in the middle. CDR3 nucleotide sequence: TGTGCCAGCAGTGAGAGGACGGCCCTATGGGTGGCAGATACGCAGTATTTT. Translation gives CASSERTALWVADTQYF.

This clonotype has a count of ten or more. The rearrangement links TRBV7-2 to TRBJ2-3; 9 bases align to TRBD2. Per germline, CDR1 SGHTA and CDR2 FQGNSA. Germline trimming cut 4 bases from V and 0 bases from J; bases unmatched to any gene: 11. This CDR3 is built from 18 residues. The CDR3 region is CASSSRGVTSGSTDTQYF. The CDR3 DNA reads as TGTGCCAGCAGCTCCCGCGGGGTGACTAGCGGAAGCACAGATACGCAGTATTTT.

The chain has TRBV6-5 and TRBJ2-3; TRBD2 matches 10 bases. This CDR3 comprises 15 residues. The trim removed 6 bases at V and 1 base at J, leaving 4 bases unmatched. The V gene's germline CDR1 is MNHEY and CDR2 SVGAGI. CDR3 sequence reads: CASRRGLAGTDTQYF. The CDR3 coding sequence is TGTGCCAGCAGACGCGGACTAGCGGGCACAGATACGCAGTATTTT.

This clonotype was seen only a few times. The chain has TRBV7-2 and TRBJ1-1; D not certain. Germline CDR1 reads SGHTA; CDR2 reads FQGNSA. The V gene lost 2 bases and the J gene lost 2 bases, with 6 bases spanning the gap. The CDR3 length is 13 residues. CDR3 nucleotide sequence: TGTGCCAGCAGCTTACCCCCTAACACTGAAGCTTTCTTT. Translation: CASSLPPNTEAFF.

This clonotype was found a few times. The chain links TRBV7-6 to TRBJ2-1; D is unresolved. Germline lookup yields CDR1 SGHVS and CDR2 FNYEAQ. Trimming left V 3 bases short and J 5 bases short, with 17 bases between. CDR3 length: 16 residues. CDR3: CASSFPTGPNNNEQFF. DNA of the CDR3: TGTGCCAGCAGCTTTCCGACGGGTCCGAATAACAATGAGCAGTTCTTC.

CDR3 in amino acids: CASSQEWGLSYEQYF. Written as DNA, the CDR3 is TGCGCCAGCAGCCAAGAATGGGGATTATCCTACGAGCAGTACTTC. V and J are TRBV4-3 and TRBJ2-7, with D unclear. CDR3 length equals 15 residues. Germline V gene sequence: CDR1 LGHNA, CDR2 YSLEER. V lost 0 bases and J lost 1, with 10 bases in between.

The CDR3 nucleotides read TGTGCCAGCAGAATAGCGGGGGGGATCGGTAGTGAGCAGTTCTTC. Amino acids: CASRIAGGIGSEQFF. The J gene is TRBJ2-1, the V gene TRBV27, with TRBD2 matching 11 bases. This CDR3 region has 15 residues. V was pared by 6 bases and J by 9 bases, with 10 bases of the junction left unmatched. Germline V lookup: CDR1 MNHEY, CDR2 SMNVEV (reference sequence).

The chain joins TRBV28 to TRBJ2-7, with no clear D. V was cut by 2 bases and J by 0 bases, with 14 bases left in between. Germline CDR1 reads MDHEN; CDR2 reads SYDVKM. The CDR3 loop spans 16 amino acids. The CDR3 loop is CASSLDVSHSSYEQYF. The CDR3 region has the DNA TGTGCCAGCAGTTTAGATGTCAGCCACAGCTCCTACGAGCAGTACTTC.